The 14 T cell receptor beta chains below come from one sample, sequenced in a study of blood T cell repertoires in COVID-19. The repertoire was sequenced with immunoSEQ multiplex PCR; TCRdb's copy has only in-frame clones and lacks some. The table includes 110,000 to 150,000 clones, roughly 80% detected once. Sequenced: PBMCs or T cells enriched from blood (not recorded which). The receptors were gathered from a woman in her thirties or forties who had recovered from COVID-19.

This chain links TRBV29-1 with TRBJ1-1; the D gene is possibly TRBD1 (6 bases). The CDR3 covers 12 residues. Germline assignment: CDR1 SQVTM and CDR2 ANQGSEA. V dropped 2 bases and J dropped 6 bases, with 10 bases sitting between them. The CDR3 DNA reads TGCAGCGTTGAAAGGGGGTCCGCTGAAGCTTTCTTT. Its translation: CSVERGSAEAFF. The variable domain in full, completed from reference TRBV29-1 and TRBJ1-1, reads SAVISQKPSRDICQRGTSLTIQCQVDSQVTMMFWYRQQPGQSLTLIATANQGSEATYESGFVIDKFPISRPNLTFSTLTVSNMSPEDSSIYLCSVERGSAEAFFGQGTRLTVV.

The gene calls are TRBV7-9 and TRBJ1-1; 10 bases agree with TRBD1. The V gene's germline CDR1 is SEHNR and CDR2 FQNEAQ (reference sequence). The CDR3 extends over 13 amino acids. Germline trimming cut 5 bases from V and 8 bases from J; bases unmatched to any gene: 5. The CDR3 DNA follows: TGTGCCAGCAGCCCCGGGACAGGGGACGAAGCTTTCTTT. Its protein is CASSPGTGDEAFF. Using reference TRBV7-9 and TRBJ1-1 for the parts outside the CDR3, the full variable domain is DTGVSQNPRHKITKRGQNVTFRCDPISEHNRLYWYRQTLGQGPEFLTYFQNEAQLEKSRLLSDRFSAERPKGSFSTLEIQRTEQGDSAMYLCASSPGTGDEAFFGQGTRLTVV.

The rearrangement links TRBV15 to TRBJ1-1; possible D gene TRBD1, 5 bases. The CDR3 is 14 amino acids. Deletions cut 4 bases from V and 4 bases from J, with 13 bases between. The germline V gene has CDR1 LNHNV and CDR2 YYDKDF (reference sequence). CDR3 sequence: CATSILGGGTEAFF. Here the CDR3 DNA reads TGTGCCACCAGCATCCTGGGGGGGGGCACTGAAGCTTTCTTT.

The chain combines TRBV10-2 with TRBJ1-2, with 7 nucleotides matching TRBD1. The CDR3 is 13 amino acids. Germline loops: CDR1 WSHSY, CDR2 SAAADI. J lost 3 bases, V lost 5 bases, and 3 bases had no gene match. The CDR3 DNA sequence: TGCGCCAGCAGTTCGACAGGGTACTATGGCTACACCTTC. Its protein product is CASSSTGYYGYTF.

The genes are TRBV13 and TRBJ2-2; a weak D match, TRBD2 (5 bases). The CDR3 sequence is 13 residues long. V was cut by 1 base and J by 5 bases, with 5 bases left in between. CDR1 and CDR2 (germline): PRHDT, FYEKMQ (reference sequence). This CDR3 is CASSLAGTGELFF. The CDR3 DNA is TGTGCCAGCAGCTTAGCGGGAACCGGGGAGCTGTTTTTT.

The V gene is TRBV9, the J gene TRBJ1-4; 7 bases line up with TRBD1. This CDR3 is built from 14 residues. Germline V gives CDR1 SGDLS, CDR2 YYNGEE. Germline trimming cut 3 bases from V and 10 bases from J; bases unmatched to any gene: 9. This chain's CDR3 is CASSADRAAGKLFF. The CDR3, as DNA: TGTGCCAGCAGCGCCGACAGGGCGGCGGGAAAACTGTTTTTT.

The chain employs TRBV5-1 and TRBJ2-5, with 16 bases aligning to TRBD2. Losses at the gene ends were 3 bases for V and 0 bases for J; bases not matched to a gene: 17. Germline assignment: CDR1 SGHRS and CDR2 YFSETQ. This CDR3 spans 22 amino acids. The CDR3 DNA follows: TGCGCCAGCAGCTCGCCGACCCCCGGGACTAGCGGGGGGGCCTCCCACCAAGAGACCCAGTACTTC. Encoded protein: CASSSPTPGTSGGASHQETQYF.

This sequence joins TRBV10-2 and TRBJ1-1; no reliable D call. The V gene lost 8 bases and the J gene lost 4 bases, with 14 bases spanning the gap. Germline lookup yields CDR1 WSHSY and CDR2 SAAADI. This CDR3 is built from 13 residues. DNA for the CDR3: TGCGCCAGCCACTCCGGAGGGTTCACTGAAGCTTTCTTT. Translation: CASHSGGFTEAFF.

This rearrangement joins TRBV5-6 to TRBJ1-1; a weak D match, TRBD1 (5 bases). The CDR3 is made up of 14 amino acids. Germline loops: CDR1 SGHDT, CDR2 YYEEEE. V was clipped by 4 bases and J by 1 base, with 11 bases between them. The CDR3 DNA reads TGTGCCAGCAGCCTGACAGCTGCGAACACTGAAGCTTTCTTT. This codes for CASSLTAANTEAFF.

V usage is TRBV5-1 and J usage is TRBJ1-1; 7 positions match TRBD1. The CDR3 has 13 amino acids. CDR1 SGHRS and CDR2 YFSETQ come from the germline V gene. V was clipped by 7 bases and J by 2 bases; unmatched bases: 5. The CDR3 is CASRYRGNTEAFF. CDR3 DNA sequence: TGCGCCAGCCGATACAGGGGCAACACTGAAGCTTTCTTT.

This chain connects TRBV28 to TRBJ1-3; 11 nucleotides align to TRBD1. The CDR3 covers 16 residues. In germline, CDR1 is MDHEN, CDR2 SYDVKM. Trimming took 3 bases from V and 2 from J; bases not matched to a gene: 3. The CDR3 protein is CASSLEGQGAGNTIYF. The DNA for the CDR3 is TGTGCCAGCAGTTTGGAGGGACAGGGGGCTGGAAACACCATATATTTT.

This sequence joins TRBV7-9 and TRBJ1-2, with TRBD1 matching 9 bases. Germline CDR1 is SEHNR and CDR2 is FQNEAQ (reference sequence). The CDR3 is 15 amino acids. The trim removed 5 bases at V and 1 base at J, leaving 5 bases unmatched. The CDR3 DNA is TGTGCCAGCAGCGAGGGACAGGGTATTAACTATGGCTACACCTTC. Encoded protein: CASSEGQGINYGYTF.

The chain couples TRBV19 to TRBJ1-1; the match to TRBD1 covers 8 bases. Unmatched junction bases numbered 4, after V lost 3 bases and J lost 1 base. The CDR3 totals 15 residues. Per germline, CDR1 LNHDA and CDR2 SQIVND (reference sequence). The CDR3: CASSIPGQANTEAFF. CDR3 DNA sequence: TGTGCCAGTAGTATCCCGGGACAGGCGAACACTGAAGCTTTCTTT.

The rearrangement links TRBV19 to TRBJ1-1, with TRBD1 matching 10 bases. The CDR3 is made up of 17 amino acids. The J segment lost 0 bases and the V segment lost 3 bases, leaving 7 bases of the junction unmatched. Germline-derived CDR1 and CDR2 are LNHDA and SQIVND (reference sequence). CDR3 region: CASSMATGGEVNTEAFF. The CDR3 DNA reads TGTGCCAGTAGTATGGCGACAGGGGGCGAGGTGAACACTGAAGCTTTCTTT. Full variable domain (outside the CDR3, taken from reference TRBV19 and TRBJ1-1): DGGITQSPKYLFRKEGQNVTLSCEQNLNHDAMYWYRQDPGQGLRLIYYSQIVNDFQKGDIAEGYSVSREKKESFPLTVTSAQKNPTAFYLCASSMATGGEVNTEAFFGQGTRLTVV.